A selection of T cell receptor beta chains follows, all from one sample in a study of blood T cells in healthy people across ages. MiXCR, applied by TCRdb to the 5' RACE reads, yields one record per CDR3 protein. The sample lists 2 million or so distinct CDR3 sequences, about 49% seen once, with about 2.1% in the top ten. The sequenced material came from blood. These receptors all stem from a woman in her forties in good health. The CDR3 runs from the conserved cysteine through the conserved F or W. Each record gives: D gene, V gene, J gene, CDR3 length, clone size, CDR3 DNA, CDR3 protein. D genes are given only for firm matches. Clone size appears in some rows only: once, few, many, or a class for an expanded clone.

>.|TRBV2|TRBJ1-2|15|.
TGTGCCGGCAGTGAAGGGCGGACCTCCCTGATTGTTCCCACCTTC
CAGSEGRTSLIVPTF
>TRBD2|TRBV5-1|TRBJ2-7|15|.
TGCGCCAGCAGCCCCGGGACTAGAATCTTAGACGAGCAGTACTTC
CASSPGTRILDEQYF
>TRBD1|TRBV5-1|TRBJ1-1|15|.
TGCGCCAGCAGCTCGCTAGAACGGACAGGACGTGAAGCTTTCTTT
CASSSLERTGREAFF
>TRBD1|TRBV20-1|TRBJ1-2|18|.
TGCAGTGCTAGAGGAGACCCGGACAGGGGGCGCATTAACTATGGCTACACCTTC
CSARGDPDRGRINYGYTF
>TRBD2|TRBV5-1|TRBJ2-5|15|once
TGCGCCAGCAGTTTAACTAGCGGGCTCTACAATGAGCAGTACTTC
CASSLTSGLYNEQYF
>.|TRBV4-1|TRBJ1-4|15|.
TGCGCCAGCAGCCAAGCACAGGGAGTCGGTGAAAAACTGTTTTTT
CASSQAQGVGEKLFF
>TRBD2|TRBV7-2|TRBJ2-1|20|.
TGTGCCAGCAGCTTAGTCCGGACTAGCGGGGGGGCCTTTCTGTACAATGAGCAGTTCTTC
CASSLVRTSGGAFLYNEQFF
>.|TRBV20-1|TRBJ1-5|14|.
TGCAGTGCTAGGACAGGAGTTAGCAATCAGCCCCAGCATTTT
CSARTGVSNQPQHF
>TRBD2|TRBV12-3/TRBV12-4|TRBJ2-1|18|.
TGTGCCAGCAGCCGGACTAGCGGGGTGATTACCGTCTACAATGAGCAGTTCTTC
CASSRTSGVITVYNEQFF
>.|TRBV4-2|TRBJ2-7|14|.
TGTGCCAGCAGCCCACAGGAGTTCGGCTACGAGCAGTACTTC
CASSPQEFGYEQYF
>.|TRBV7-2|TRBJ2-5|14|few
TGTGCCAGCAGCTTAACTCTAGCACAAGAGACCCAGTACTTC
CASSLTLAQETQYF
>TRBD2|TRBV4-3|TRBJ2-6|21|.
TGCGCCAGCAGCCAAGTGATGAGCCCTAGCGGGGGTTATTCTGGGGCCAACGTCCTGACTTTC
CASSQVMSPSGGYSGANVLTF
>.|TRBV5-1|TRBJ1-2|16|.
TGCGCCAGCAGAGTGCAACAGGCTACAGCTAACTATGGCTACACCTTC
CASRVQQATANYGYTF
>.|TRBV27|TRBJ2-1|11|once
TGTGCCATCCACTCCTACAATGAGCAGTTCTTC
CAIHSYNEQFF
>.|TRBV20-1|TRBJ1-1|14|.
TGCAGTGCTAGGGCCGAGATGAGGAACACTGAAGCTTTCTTT
CSARAEMRNTEAFF
>.|TRBV19|TRBJ2-3|15|.
TGTGCCAGTAGTATAGACACAAGGACCACAGATACGCAGTATTTT
CASSIDTRTTDTQYF
>TRBD1|TRBV2|TRBJ1-1|15|once
TGTGCCAGCAGTGAACAGGGGGCCCTGAACACTGAAGCTTTCTTT
CASSEQGALNTEAFF
>.|TRBV7-2|TRBJ2-5|15|many
TGTGCCAGCAGCTTCGGGTCTCTCGCCCGTGAGACCCAGTACTTC
CASSFGSLARETQYF
>.|TRBV4-2|TRBJ2-5|17|.
TGTGCCAGCAGCCCCTCCTCAGGGGGGGACCTCCAAGAGACCCAGTACTTC
CASSPSSGGDLQETQYF
>.|TRBV6-5|TRBJ2-5|17|few
TGTGCCAGCAGTTACGCGGGTTCGAGGGAGTACCAAGAGACCCAGTACTTC
CASSYAGSREYQETQYF
>TRBD1|TRBV7-3|TRBJ2-6|18|few
TGTGCCAGCAGCTCGCCCGGGACAGGCCTCTCTGGGGCCAACGTCCTGACTTTC
CASSSPGTGLSGANVLTF
>.|TRBV5-1|TRBJ2-3|16|.
TGCGCCAGCAGCTTGGTGAGCCTAGCTAGCACAGATACGCAGTATTTT
CASSLVSLASTDTQYF
>TRBD1|TRBV11-1|TRBJ2-7|16|.
TGTGCCAGCAGCTCAATGCCGGGACAGGGAATCTACGAGCAGTACTTC
CASSSMPGQGIYEQYF
>.|TRBV7-3|TRBJ2-3|14|few
TGTGCCAGCAGCCCCGGCCCGGAGCACGATACGCAGTATTTT
CASSPGPEHDTQYF
>TRBD2|TRBV7-9|TRBJ2-1|15|few
TGTGCCAGCACCGTCTTGCGGGGGGTCGACAATGAGCAGTTCTTC
CASTVLRGVDNEQFF
>.|TRBV7-9|TRBJ2-7|14|.
TGTGCCAGCAGCTTAGCAGGCGATCCCCACGAGCAGTACTTC
CASSLAGDPHEQYF
>TRBD1|TRBV11-2|TRBJ2-3|14|.
TGTGCCAGCAGACCTGGGACAGGGGGAGATACGCAGTATTTT
CASRPGTGGDTQYF
>TRBD2|TRBV7-9|TRBJ2-2|15|.
TGTGCCAGCAGCTTAGAAAGCGGGGTCCCCGGGGAGCTGTTTTTT
CASSLESGVPGELFF